One sample yielded the 14 T cell receptor beta chains listed below, sequenced in a study of shared clonotypes between healthy human individuals. CD45RO-negative cells were positively selected for CCR7, leaving out terminally differentiated effector memory CD45RA+ cells. Sequencing was performed with immunoSEQ multiplex PCR; in TCRdb, only in-frame clones are kept and a portion is missing. The table has hundreds of thousands of clones, 95% to 98% seen once. Sequenced: naive CD8+ T cells sorted from blood. Every receptor here comes from a man aged 25 to 45 in good health.

The gene calls are TRBV7-8 and TRBJ2-3; 12 bases map to TRBD2. The V and J ends lost 3 bases and 4 bases, in that order; junction bases with no gene match: 8. This CDR3 contains 17 residues. The germline gives CDR1 SGHVS, CDR2 FQNEAQ. The CDR3 spells CASSFGLAGGPPDTQYF. The CDR3 coding sequence is TGTGCCAGCAGCTTTGGGCTAGCGGGAGGGCCCCCAGATACGCAGTATTTT.

The chain combines TRBV19 with TRBJ2-1; no firm D call. This CDR3 region has 15 residues. Germline lookup yields CDR1 LNHDA and CDR2 SQIVND (reference sequence). Trimming stripped 6 bases from V and 3 bases from J, with 15 bases between. Here the CDR3 reads CASRAQAEVYNEQFF. The CDR3 DNA reads as TGTGCCAGTAGGGCTCAGGCGGAAGTCTACAATGAGCAGTTCTTC.

This clone was detected once. It is unclear where the CDR3 begins or ends on the DNA, so no DNA is shown, and the CDR3 is as TCRdb lists it. This chain links TRBV27 with TRBJ1-3; TRBD1 was called by the table and not checked on the DNA. A total of 15 residues make up the CDR3, ends included. Germline loops: CDR1 MNHEY, CDR2 SMNVEV (reference sequence). The CDR3: CASSSGQGSGNTIYF.

The chain carries TRBV7-9 and TRBJ2-5, with a possible D match to TRBD2 (6 bases). The CDR3 length is 17 residues. The germline gives CDR1 SEHNR, CDR2 FQNEAQ (reference sequence). The V end was cut by 4 bases, the J end by 0 bases, with 18 bases between. For the CDR3, the DNA is TGTGCCAGCAGCTGGTTTCGGGGGTGCGGGGACCAAGAGACCCAGTACTTC. Its protein product is CASSWFRGCGDQETQYF.

This clone is a singleton in its sample. This chain connects TRBV28 to TRBJ2-5; no reliable D call. Germline V gives CDR1 MDHEN, CDR2 SYDVKM. The CDR3 length is 18 residues. V lost 5 bases and J lost 1, with 23 bases in between. CDR3 nucleotides: TGTGCCAGCAGTAGTATGAGCCTGGGCCCTCCCTTCCAAGAGACCCAGTACTTC. As protein: CASSSMSLGPPFQETQYF.

The genes are TRBV6-5 and TRBJ2-1; D is uncertain. V gave up 4 bases and J gave up 0 bases, with 10 bases separating them. CDR1 is MNHEY and CDR2 is SVGAGI in the germline V gene. This CDR3 is built from 15 residues. The CDR3 nucleotides read TGTGCCAGCAGTTTCTTCCAAAGCTCCTACAATGAGCAGTTCTTC. Translated: CASSFFQSSYNEQFF.

J is TRBJ2-5 and V is TRBV29-1; D is uncertain. The J call may not be correct, given that the DNA end is closer to TRBJ2-7. Germline V gene sequence: CDR1 SQVTM, CDR2 ANQGSEA. The CDR3 has 12 amino acids. The CDR3 DNA reads TGCAGCGTTGGTGGACCATCCTACGAGCAGTACTTC. Translated: CSVGGPSYEQYF.

The chain combines TRBV18 with TRBJ2-5; D is unresolved. This CDR3 is built from 14 residues. Between the trimmed V and J ends, which lost 3 bases and 5 bases, there was a span of 13 bases. Germline values: CDR1 KGHSH, CDR2 LQKENI. CDR3 in DNA: TGTGCCAGCTCACCCCGGGTTCCTTCTGAGACCCAGTACTTC. Protein product: CASSPRVPSETQYF.

Only one count was recorded for this clone. This chain uses TRBV6-5 with TRBJ2-3, with no clear D. The V gene's germline CDR1 is MNHEY and CDR2 SVGAGI. The CDR3 contains 13 residues. The V end lost 1 base, the J end lost 4 bases, and 6 bases lay between the germline ends. This chain's CDR3 is CASSYYSADTQYF. CDR3 nucleotides: TGTGCCAGCAGTTACTACTCTGCAGATACGCAGTATTTT.

In regard to this clone: In the same sample, other DNA sequences code for this CDR3. This chain joins TRBV4-1 and TRBJ2-7; D tentatively fits TRBD1 or TRBD2 (5 bases each). CDR3 length equals 14 residues. Trimming left V 3 bases short and J 0 bases short, with 9 bases between. Germline V gene data show CDR1 as MGHRA and CDR2 as YSYEKL. The CDR3: CASSHAGTSYEQYF. CDR3 sequence (DNA): TGCGCCAGCAGCCATGCCGGGACCTCCTACGAGCAGTACTTC.

The chain links TRBV7-8 to TRBJ2-7; 9 bases are shared with TRBD2. The CDR3 is made up of 17 amino acids. Per germline, CDR1 SGHVS and CDR2 FQNEAQ. Trimming at V came to 5 bases and at J to 2 bases, leaving 13 bases not matched to a gene. CDR3 amino acids: CASSPMGGGRGTYEQYF. In DNA form, the CDR3 reads TGTGCCAGCAGCCCAATGGGCGGCGGGAGGGGGACCTACGAGCAGTACTTC.

This chain joins TRBV6-1 and TRBJ2-1; D tentatively fits TRBD1 or TRBD2 (5 bases each). The CDR3 totals 14 residues. V lost 2 bases and J lost 3, with 8 bases in between. Germline CDR1 MNHNS, CDR2 SASEGT. Here the CDR3 DNA reads TGTGCCAGCAGTGAACAGGGAGACTACAATGAGCAGTTCTTC. Its translation is CASSEQGDYNEQFF.

Comment on this clone: The sample carries other DNA sequences with the same CDR3. This CDR3 reads CASSSGQGAYEQYF. CDR3 DNA sequence: TGTGCCAGCAGCTCGGGACAGGGGGCATACGAGCAGTACTTC. The chain links TRBV11-2 to TRBJ2-7, with 12 bases lining up with TRBD1. J gave up 4 bases and V 4 bases, and 2 bases lay outside the gene matches. CDR3 size: 14 residues. CDR1 is SGHAT and CDR2 is FQNNGV in the germline V gene.

For this clone: At the DNA level, this CDR3 is encoded by other sequences in the same sample as well. This chain uses TRBV28 with TRBJ1-4, with D possibly being TRBD1 (6 bases). Germline assignment: CDR1 MDHEN and CDR2 SYDVKM. The CDR3 contains 14 residues. V lost 1 base to trimming and J lost 8 bases, with 11 bases between them. CDR3 sequence (DNA): TGTGCCAGCAGTTTATCAGGGGAGGGAGAAAAACTGTTTTTT. As protein: CASSLSGEGEKLFF.